Below are 13 T cell receptor beta chains sequenced from a single sample in a study of shared clonotypes between healthy human individuals. Positive CCR7 selection of CD45RO-negative cells yielded the naive CD8 cells, and terminally differentiated effector memory CD45RA+ cells were excluded. Some clones are missing from TCRdb's copy, which holds only in-frame ones; the method was immunoSEQ multiplex PCR. The sample includes around 610,000 clones, around 96% of them seen just once. The sequenced material came from naive CD8+ T cells sorted from blood. These receptors were obtained from a woman in her 30s in good health.

V and J are TRBV7-9 and TRBJ2-2; 9 bases line up with TRBD1. Germline CDR1 and CDR2: SEHNR and FQNEAQ (reference sequence). The CDR3 runs 15 residues. Losses at the gene ends were 5 bases for V and 1 base for J; bases not matched to a gene: 2. CDR3 amino acids: CASSQTGGNTGELFF. The CDR3 nucleotides read TGTGCCAGCAGCCAGACAGGGGGGAACACCGGGGAGCTGTTTTTT.

V usage is TRBV5-4 and J usage is TRBJ2-7; 9 bases align to TRBD1. This CDR3 has 13 amino acids. Germline V lookup: CDR1 SGHNT, CDR2 YYREEE (reference sequence). J gave up 2 bases and V 4 bases, and 1 base lay outside the gene matches. The CDR3 spells CASSRQGAYEQYF. The CDR3, as DNA: TGTGCCAGCAGCCGACAGGGGGCCTACGAGCAGTACTTC.

This chain connects TRBV6-1 to TRBJ2-7; the D gene is possibly TRBD1 (6 bases). V lost 5 bases and J lost 5, with 10 bases in between. Germline V lookup: CDR1 MNHNS, CDR2 SASEGT. The CDR3 sequence is 12 residues long. The CDR3 nucleotides are TGTGCCAGCAGTAAAGGGGGTAACGAGCAGTACTTC. Encoded protein: CASSKGGNEQYF.

The gene calls are TRBV1 and TRBJ2-7; the table's D call, TRBD2, has no DNA check behind it. TRBV1 represents a pseudogene. The CDR3 covers 15 residues. The CDR3 nucleotides read TGCACCAGCAGCCAAGTTTTGCGGGAGGTCTACGAGCAGTACTTC. Encoded protein: CTSSQVLREVYEQYF.

This chain uses TRBV9 with TRBJ2-3; possibly TRBD2 for D (6 bases). CDR1 and CDR2 from the germline V gene are SGDLS and YYNGEE. The CDR3 totals 12 residues. Trimming took off 8 bases at V and 2 bases at J, with 9 bases between the two ends. The CDR3 loop is CASGEDTDTQYF. DNA of the CDR3: TGTGCCAGTGGGGAGGACACAGATACGCAGTATTTT.

The rearrangement joins TRBV6-5 to TRBJ1-1; D call uncertain. The CDR3 is made up of 15 amino acids. The V end lost 1 base, the J end lost 0 bases, and 9 bases lay between the germline ends. The germline V gene encodes CDR1 MNHEY and CDR2 SVGAGI. CDR3 residues: CASSYFPEMNTEAFF. CDR3 DNA sequence: TGTGCCAGCAGTTACTTCCCAGAAATGAACACTGAAGCTTTCTTT.

V is TRBV5-6 and J is TRBJ2-7, with D possibly being TRBD2 (6 bases). Germline values: CDR1 SGHDT, CDR2 YYEEEE. The germline V and J ends were trimmed by 2 bases and 0 bases, with 12 bases remaining between them. This CDR3 spans 15 amino acids. In nucleotides, the CDR3 is TGTGCCAGCAGCTTAGTGCGGGGCCCCTCCTACGAGCAGTACTTC. Its protein is CASSLVRGPSYEQYF.

V gene TRBV29-1 combines with J gene TRBJ2-1; D uncertain. CDR1 is SQVTM, CDR2 ANQGSEA, per germline. Trimming took off 3 bases at V and 6 bases at J, with 6 bases between the two ends. CDR3 size: 11 residues. The CDR3 DNA sequence: TGCAGCGTTGAGACGGTCAATGAGCAGTTCTTC. As protein: CSVETVNEQFF.

CDR3 in DNA: TGCGCCAGCATGGGGGACTACTACAATGAGCAGTTCTTC. Translation gives CASMGDYYNEQFF. The chain is built from TRBV5-1 and TRBJ2-1, with 7 bases that match TRBD2. The CDR3 loop spans 13 amino acids. With 6 bases clipped from V and 3 bases from J, the junction kept 3 bases outside the gene matches. Germline-derived CDR1 and CDR2 are SGHRS and YFSETQ. Looking up the rest from reference TRBV5-1 and TRBJ2-1 gives the full variable domain: KAGVTQTPRYLIKTRGQQVTLSCSPISGHRSVSWYQQTPGQGLQFLFEYFSETQRNKGNFPGRFSGRQFSNSRSEMNVSTLELGDSALYLCASMGDYYNEQFFGPGTRLTVL.

The chain links TRBV4-1 to TRBJ2-1; D remains ambiguous. V lost 0 bases and J lost 8, with 14 bases in between. CDR3 size: 15 residues. Per the germline V gene, CDR1 is MGHRA and CDR2 is YSYEKL. The chain's CDR3 is CASSQDGAPVDEQFF. In DNA form, the CDR3 reads TGCGCCAGCAGCCAAGATGGAGCCCCCGTCGATGAGCAGTTCTTC.

This chain links TRBV5-6 with TRBJ1-1; a possible D gene is TRBD1 (6 bases). V was shortened by 6 bases and J by 3 bases, with 18 bases between the two germline ends. CDR3 size: 15 residues. CDR1 and CDR2 from the germline V gene are SGHDT and YYEEEE. Written as DNA, the CDR3 is TGTGCCAGCACCGAAATGGACAGAATTGACACTGAAGCTTTCTTT. Its protein product is CASTEMDRIDTEAFF. The full variable domain, with the rest looked up from reference TRBV5-6 and TRBJ1-1, is DAGVTQSPTHLIKTRGQQVTLRCSPKSGHDTVSWYQQALGQGPQFIFQYYEEEERQRGNFPDRFSGHQFPNYSSELNVNALLLGDSALYLCASTEMDRIDTEAFFGQGTRLTVV.

The chain uses TRBV14 and TRBJ1-1; TRBD1 matches at 10 bases. Germline loops: CDR1 SGHDN, CDR2 FVKESK. Losses at the gene ends were 3 bases for V and 3 bases for J; bases not matched to a gene: 13. This CDR3 region has 18 residues. CDR3 coding DNA: TGTGCCAGCAGCCATTCTTTCGGGACAGGGGCACTTTACACTGAAGCTTTCTTT. Its protein product is CASSHSFGTGALYTEAFF.

The chain recombines TRBV6-1 with TRBJ2-7; 7 positions match TRBD2. In germline, CDR1 is MNHNS, CDR2 SASEGT. The V and J ends lost 4 bases and 0 bases, in that order; junction bases with no gene match: 6. The CDR3 has 15 residues. The CDR3 nucleotides are TGTGCCAGCAGTGGCCCAGCGGGGAGCTCCTACGAGCAGTACTTC. Amino acids: CASSGPAGSSYEQYF.